This T cell receptor beta chain was recorded in a study of blood T cell repertoires in COVID-19. Study-level background: Samples of COVID-19 (acute and convalescent) were obtained from the United States, Italy and Spain.

How the authors handled the data: Amplification with reference gene primers provided the estimates of nucleated cell counts. Clones were read by immunoSEQ multiplex PCR, and TCRdb kept only the in-frame ones, dropping some. D and trimming come from the DNA, and the V and J calls and clone size come from that table. The table has roughly 260,000 clones, approximately 90% seen once. CDR1 SNHLY and CDR2 FYNNEI come from the germline V gene. This CDR3 contains 12 residues. V was pared by 8 bases and J by 0 bases, with 7 bases between. Input material: peripheral blood. The chain combines TRBV2 with TRBJ1-2, with D unresolved. The TCR comes from a man in his 60s who had recovered from COVID-19. CDR3 loop: CASEASNYGYTF. The CDR3 nucleotides are TGTGCCAGCGAAGCGTCTAACTATGGCTACACCTTC.